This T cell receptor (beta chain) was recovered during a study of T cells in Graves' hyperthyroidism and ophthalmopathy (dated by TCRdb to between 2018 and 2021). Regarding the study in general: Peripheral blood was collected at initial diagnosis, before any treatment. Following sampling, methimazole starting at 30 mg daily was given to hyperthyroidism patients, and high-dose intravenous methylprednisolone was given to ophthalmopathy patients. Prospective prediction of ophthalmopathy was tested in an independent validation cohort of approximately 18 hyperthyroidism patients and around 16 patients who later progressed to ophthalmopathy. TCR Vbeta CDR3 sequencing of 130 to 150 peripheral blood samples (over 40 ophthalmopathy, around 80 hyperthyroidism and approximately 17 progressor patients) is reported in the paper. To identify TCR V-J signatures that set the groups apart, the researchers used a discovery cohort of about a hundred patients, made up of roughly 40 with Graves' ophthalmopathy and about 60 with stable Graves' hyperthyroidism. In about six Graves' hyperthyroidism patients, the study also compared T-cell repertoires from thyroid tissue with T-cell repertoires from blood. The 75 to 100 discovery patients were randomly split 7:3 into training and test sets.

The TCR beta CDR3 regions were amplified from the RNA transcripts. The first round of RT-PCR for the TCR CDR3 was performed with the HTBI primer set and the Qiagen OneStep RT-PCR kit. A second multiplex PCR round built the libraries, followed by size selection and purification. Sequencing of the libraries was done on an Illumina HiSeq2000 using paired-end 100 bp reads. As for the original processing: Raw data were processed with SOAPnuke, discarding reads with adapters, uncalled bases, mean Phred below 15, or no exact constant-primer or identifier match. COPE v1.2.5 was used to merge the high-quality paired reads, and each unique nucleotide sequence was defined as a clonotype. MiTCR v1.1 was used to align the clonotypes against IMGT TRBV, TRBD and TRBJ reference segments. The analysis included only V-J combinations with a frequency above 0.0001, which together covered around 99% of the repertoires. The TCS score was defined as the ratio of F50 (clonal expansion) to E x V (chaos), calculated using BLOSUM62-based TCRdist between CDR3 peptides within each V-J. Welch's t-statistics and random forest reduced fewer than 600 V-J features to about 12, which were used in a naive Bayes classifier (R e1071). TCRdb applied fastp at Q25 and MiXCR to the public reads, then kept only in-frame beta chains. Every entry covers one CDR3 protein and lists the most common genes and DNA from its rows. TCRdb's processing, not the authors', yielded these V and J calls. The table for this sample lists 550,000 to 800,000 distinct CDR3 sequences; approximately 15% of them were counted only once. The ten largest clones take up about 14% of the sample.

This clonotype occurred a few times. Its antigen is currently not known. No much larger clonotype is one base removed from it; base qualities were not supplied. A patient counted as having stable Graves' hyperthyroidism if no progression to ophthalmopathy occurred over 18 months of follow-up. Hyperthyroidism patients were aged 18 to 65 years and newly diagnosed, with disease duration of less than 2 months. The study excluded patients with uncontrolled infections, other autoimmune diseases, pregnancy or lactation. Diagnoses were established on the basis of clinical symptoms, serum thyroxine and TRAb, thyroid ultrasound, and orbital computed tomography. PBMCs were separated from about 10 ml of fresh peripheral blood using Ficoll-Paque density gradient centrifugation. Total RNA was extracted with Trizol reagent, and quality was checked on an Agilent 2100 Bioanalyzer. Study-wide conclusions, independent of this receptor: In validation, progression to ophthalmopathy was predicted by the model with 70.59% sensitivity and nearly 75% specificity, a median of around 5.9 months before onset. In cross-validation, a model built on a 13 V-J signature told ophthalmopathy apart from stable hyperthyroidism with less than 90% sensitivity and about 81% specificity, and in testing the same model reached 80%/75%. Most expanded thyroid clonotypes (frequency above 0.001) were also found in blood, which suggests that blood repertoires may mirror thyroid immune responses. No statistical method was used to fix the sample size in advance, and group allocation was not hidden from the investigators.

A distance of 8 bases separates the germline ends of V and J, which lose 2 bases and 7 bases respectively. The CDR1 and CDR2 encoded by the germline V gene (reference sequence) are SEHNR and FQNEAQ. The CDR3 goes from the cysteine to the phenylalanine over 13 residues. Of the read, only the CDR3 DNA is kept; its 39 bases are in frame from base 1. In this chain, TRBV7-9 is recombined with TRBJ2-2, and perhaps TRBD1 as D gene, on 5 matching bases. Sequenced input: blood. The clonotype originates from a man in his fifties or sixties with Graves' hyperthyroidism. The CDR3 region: CASSLRGFGELFF. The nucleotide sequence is TGTGCCAGCAGCTTAAGGGGATTCGGGGAGCTGTTTTTT.